Sequencing of this TCR beta chain was carried out in a study of Ad26.COV2.S vaccination and SARS-CoV-2 variants. Across the study: Ad26.COV2.S shots went into the muscle once or twice, 56 days apart. Whole-study findings and limits: In TCR breadth and depth analyses, total T cell responses may have been underestimated.

Assay used: immunoSEQ multiplex PCR; TCRdb lists only in-frame clones, some missing. Of about 400,000 clones in the sample, approximately 91% were seen once. With respect to this clone: Its target is unknown.

Described treatment: around 19 received Ad26.COV2.S at low or high dose, single or two shots; about 5 received placebo; per-sample allocation not given. Each sample was drawn 63 days after the first injection (of vaccine or placebo). The vaccine antigen was prefusion-stabilized Wuhan SARS-CoV-2 spike. This CDR3 has 19 amino acids. V lost 0 bases, J lost 0 bases, and 7 bases stayed unmatched. Germline CDR1 reads MNHEY; CDR2 reads SVGEGT. The chain combines TRBV6-2 or TRBV6-3 with TRBJ2-1, with TRBD2 matching 11 bases. The sequences come from peripheral blood, collected in a trial of Ad26.COV2.S vaccine versus placebo. The TCR comes from a person between 18 and 60 years old who received the Ad26.COV2.S COVID-19 vaccine or a placebo. CDR3 amino acids: CASSYSTTTSGTSYNEQFF. The CDR3 DNA reads as TGTGCCAGCAGTTACTCGACTACGACTAGCGGGACCTCCTACAATGAGCAGTTCTTC.